Sequencing of this T cell receptor (beta chain) was carried out in a study of cytomegalovirus exposure and HLA in healthy donors. Overall study results and limits: Presence/absence analyses supposed approximately even sequencing depth among donors. In an earlier analysis, productive rearrangement rates for most beta V segments clustered near 87% or 30%. The study carried out a later analysis of TCR beta sequences. It associated approximately 17,000 of them with specific HLA alleles at a false discovery rate of 0.05.

As regards this clone: Its antigen is unidentified.

The CDR3 consists of 14 residues. Germline-derived CDR1 and CDR2 are GTSNPN and SVGIG (reference sequence). V lost 3 bases, J lost 3 bases, and 15 bases lay in between. The PCR was carried out with 60 Vbeta primers and 13 Jbeta primers. Clones were sequenced by immunoSEQ multiplex PCR, and TCRdb holds only the in-frame ones, with some missing. The table lists 40,000 to 50,000 clones. This rearrangement joins TRBV30 to TRBJ2-7; D may be TRBD1 (7 bases). The sample was PBMCs. The receptor was derived from a man aged 25 to 40 in good health and CMV-seronegative. The CDR3 coding sequence is TGTGCCTGGAGCCGACAGGGAGGTCGCTACGAGCAGTACTTC. It yields the protein CAWSRQGGRYEQYF.